Presented here are 18 T cell receptor beta chains from one specimen sequenced in a study of blood T cell repertoires in COVID-19. Data came from immunoSEQ multiplex PCR; TCRdb stores just in-frame clones and leaves some out. The sample shows 210,000 or so clones, around 84% of them seen only once. Specimen: peripheral blood. These receptors were collected from a human donor in a cohort sampled during active COVID-19.

The chain uses TRBV5-8 and TRBJ2-7; maybe TRBD1 (5 bases). The CDR3 consists of 14 residues. Germline V gene sequence: CDR1 SGHTS, CDR2 YDEGEE. Trimming removed 3 bases at V and 3 bases at J, with 13 bases between. The CDR3 is CASSSGLGNYEQYV. The CDR3 region has the DNA TGTGCCAGCAGCTCAGGGTTGGGCAACTACGAGCAGTACGTC.

The chain carries TRBV11-2 and TRBJ2-3, with D possibly TRBD2 on 6 matching bases. The CDR3 has 14 residues. Per germline, CDR1 SGHAT and CDR2 FQNNGV. Trimming stripped 6 bases from V and 0 bases from J, with 10 bases between. The CDR3 bases are TGTGCCAGCAGAGCGGGCATAAGCACAGATACGCAGTATTTT. Translating gives CASRAGISTDTQYF.

The V call is TRBV29-1, the J call TRBJ2-5, with 8 positions matching TRBD1. The V segment lost 4 bases and the J segment 5 bases; nucleotides outside the gene matches: 9. Per germline, CDR1 SQVTM and CDR2 ANQGSEA. This CDR3 region has 14 residues. The CDR3 DNA is TGCAGCGTTGCTCGACAGGGGCCGCCGGAGACCCAGTACTTC. Residues: CSVARQGPPETQYF.

This sequence joins TRBV12-3 or TRBV12-4 and TRBJ2-4; D not resolved. V lost 3 bases, J lost 3 bases, and 6 bases lay in between. The CDR3 has 13 amino acids. CDR3 loop: CASSFPGKNIQYF. The CDR3 nucleotides read TGTGCCAGCAGTTTCCCGGGCAAAAACATTCAGTACTTC.

This clone appeared once. The genes are TRBV18 and TRBJ1-5, with a weak D call TRBD1 (6 bases). The V end lost 6 bases, the J end lost 0 bases, and 12 bases lay between the germline ends. This CDR3 spans 15 amino acids. Germline CDR1 KGHSH, CDR2 LQKENI. This chain's CDR3 is CASSPQGNSNQPQHF. For the CDR3, the DNA is TGTGCCAGCTCCCCGCAGGGGAATAGCAATCAGCCCCAGCATTTT.

The V and J genes are TRBV19 and TRBJ2-3, with TRBD1 matching over 9 bases. J gave up 2 bases and V 10 bases, and 4 bases lay outside the gene matches. Germline V CDR1 and CDR2: LNHDA, SQIVND (reference sequence). This CDR3 comprises 13 residues. CDR3 in amino acids: CATRDRATDTQYF. The CDR3 DNA sequence: TGTGCCACCCGGGACAGGGCCACAGATACGCAGTATTTT.

V usage is TRBV7-3 and J usage is TRBJ2-6; 7 positions match TRBD1. The CDR3 extends over 13 amino acids. J was trimmed by 11 bases and V by 4 bases; bases with no gene match: 5. Germline CDR1 is SGHTA and CDR2 is FQGTGA. The DNA of the CDR3 is TGTGCCAGCAGCTACCGGGACAGCTACGTCCTGACTTTC. Amino acids: CASSYRDSYVLTF.

This clone has a handful of counts. The J gene is TRBJ2-7, the V gene TRBV7-2; TRBD2 might be the D (5 bases). Per germline, CDR1 SGHTA and CDR2 FQGNSA. The CDR3 is 16 residues long. V lost 8 bases and J 0 bases, leaving 20 bases between the germline ends. The CDR3 reads CASAGGVAKSSYEQYF. CDR3 bases: TGTGCCAGCGCAGGCGGAGTAGCGAAAAGCTCCTACGAGCAGTACTTC.

In this sample, this clone turned up once. The gene calls are TRBV5-1 and TRBJ2-1; 10 bases are shared with TRBD2. V lost 0 bases, J lost 9 bases, and 6 bases stayed unmatched. CDR3 size: 15 residues. Germline CDR1 reads SGHRS; CDR2 reads YFSETQ. CDR3 DNA: TGCGCCAGCAGCTTGGGGCTAGCGGGAGTTGTTGAGCAGTTCTTC. It specifies CASSLGLAGVVEQFF. The variable domain in full, completed from reference TRBV5-1 and TRBJ2-1, reads KAGVTQTPRYLIKTRGQQVTLSCSPISGHRSVSWYQQTPGQGLQFLFEYFSETQRNKGNFPGRFSGRQFSNSRSEMNVSTLELGDSALYLCASSLGLAGVVEQFFGPGTRLTVL.

CDR3 residues: CASSGALREGTDTQYF. The CDR3 DNA is TGTGCCAGCAGCGGTGCCCTACGGGAAGGCACAGATACGCAGTATTTT. The genes are TRBV7-9 and TRBJ2-3; perhaps TRBD2 as D (5 bases). V lost 5 bases and J 1 base, leaving 16 bases between the germline ends. CDR1 is SEHNR and CDR2 is FQNEAQ in the germline V gene (reference sequence). The CDR3 totals 16 residues.

This clone has a handful of counts. CDR3 protein: CASSETHQPQHF. In DNA form, the CDR3 reads TGTGCCAGCAGTGAAACACATCAGCCCCAGCATTTT. The chain has TRBV6-1 and TRBJ1-5; no definite D call. The germline CDR1 and CDR2 sequences are MNHNS and SASEGT. This CDR3 has 12 amino acids. V was clipped by 2 bases and J by 5 bases, with 4 bases between them.

This clone was counted a single time. V and J are TRBV10-3 and TRBJ1-5; TRBD1 matches at 9 bases. Trimming removed 2 bases from V and 4 bases from J; junction bases left unmatched: 3. The CDR3 is 15 residues long. Germline CDR1 is ENHRY and CDR2 is SYGVKD. The CDR3 bases are TGTGCCATCAGTGAGCAGGGGACAGGGAATCAGCCCCAGCATTTT. Translated, it gives CAISEQGTGNQPQHF.

The chain has TRBV5-6 and TRBJ2-5; TRBD1 aligns across 7 bases. This CDR3 is built from 14 residues. The V and J ends lost 4 bases and 1 base, in that order; junction bases with no gene match: 4. In germline, CDR1 is SGHDT, CDR2 YYEEEE. The CDR3: CASSHRDSQETQYF. In DNA form, the CDR3 reads TGTGCCAGCAGCCACCGGGACAGCCAAGAGACCCAGTACTTC.

This chain joins TRBV30 and TRBJ2-7, with a weak D call TRBD2 (5 bases). V lost 7 bases, J lost 3 bases, and 19 bases lay in between. Germline lookup yields CDR1 GTSNPN and CDR2 SVGIG (reference sequence). CDR3 length equals 14 residues. Here the CDR3 DNA reads TGTGCCTTCACCCCCCGGGCCCGGGACTACGAGCAGTACTTC. It is translated as CAFTPRARDYEQYF. Full variable domain (outside the CDR3, taken from reference TRBV30 and TRBJ2-7): SQTIHQWPATLVQPVGSPLSLECTVEGTSNPNLYWYRQAAGRGLQLLFYSVGIGQISSEVPQNLSASRPQDRQFILSSKKLLLSDSGFYLCAFTPRARDYEQYFGPGTRLTVT.

The chain recombines TRBV15 with TRBJ1-2, with 10 bases matching TRBD1. CDR3 length equals 14 residues. The V gene end was trimmed by 5 bases and the J gene end by 5 bases; junction bases not matched to a gene: 5. Germline-derived CDR1 and CDR2 are LNHNV and YYDKDF (reference sequence). DNA for the CDR3: TGTGCCACCAGCCTGCGACAGGGGGCTTATGGCTACACCTTC. Translation gives CATSLRQGAYGYTF.

This clone was recorded once. The chain joins TRBV9 to TRBJ2-7; 9 nucleotides line up with TRBD1. The CDR3 spans 13 residues. Germline CDR1 is SGDLS and CDR2 is YYNGEE. V dropped 5 bases and J dropped 3; count of bases not matched to a gene: 3. The DNA of the CDR3 is TGTGCCAGCAGGGAGGACAGGGGCTACGAGCAGTACGTC. Translated: CASREDRGYEQYV.

The chain carries TRBV24-1 and TRBJ1-1; D remains ambiguous. CDR3 length equals 13 residues. The V end lost 7 bases, the J end lost 2 bases, and 10 bases lay between the germline ends. Germline V gene data show CDR1 as KGHDR and CDR2 as SFDVKD. The CDR3 sequence: CATRVGRNTEAFF. In DNA, the CDR3 is TGTGCCACCAGGGTCGGGAGAAACACTGAAGCTTTCTTT.

The chain employs TRBV4-2 and TRBJ1-2, with a possible D match to TRBD1 (5 bases). The CDR3 runs 13 residues. Deletions cut 6 bases from V and 2 bases from J, with 10 bases between. In germline, CDR1 is LGHNA, CDR2 YNFKEQ. CDR3 sequence (DNA): TGTGCCAGCAGGCTCGGGGGAAACTATGGCTACACCTTC. It codes for CASRLGGNYGYTF.